This T cell receptor (beta chain) originates from a study of blood T cells in healthy people across ages. Study-level points and caveats: Getting older went along with TCR beta diversity per million T cells dropping roughly linearly.

A word on this clonotype: Antigen: not known.

Total RNA, at least 5 micrograms per sample, was extracted from PBMCs. Through a sample-barcoded 5' primer and a J-beta primer mix, a second PCR was run for about 6 to 11 cycles. TCRdb ran MiXCR on the 5' RACE reads and lists one entry per CDR3 protein. This table holds hundreds of thousands of distinct CDR3 sequences, 29% found once. The TCR sequence derives from an elderly woman in good health. Specimen: blood.

The chain's CDR3 is CATSDGMGQTYEQYF. The DNA for the CDR3 is TGTGCCACCAGTGATGGAATGGGACAGACCTACGAGCAGTACTTC. V is TRBV24-1 and J is TRBJ2-4, with TRBD1 matching over 7 bases. TRBJ2-7 explains the end of the DNA better; the J call may be wrong. The CDR3 sequence is 15 residues long. The germline V gene has CDR1 KGHDR and CDR2 SFDVKD.